The entry below describes one TCR beta chain. The record originates from a study of blood T cell repertoires in COVID-19. Study-level information: From T cells, B-cell-depleted T cells, or PBMCs came the material, which was cDNA or gDNA.

The CDR3 totals 15 residues. V gave up 0 bases and J gave up 3 bases, with 12 bases separating them. Germline CDR1 and CDR2: SGDLS and YYNGEE. Authors' processing steps: The authors estimated nucleated cell counts from reference gene primer amplification. Here immunoSEQ multiplex PCR was the method, and the copy in TCRdb shows in-frame clones only, minus some. V, J and clone size reflect that table, while D and trimming were determined from the DNA. The sample has about 140,000 clones; 80% to 85% are singletons. Participants' own reports of clinical history determined their cohort assignment. The sequence was obtained from a man aged 35-49 years with acute COVID-19. The genes are TRBV9 and TRBJ1-1; D ambiguous. Specimen: PBMCs or T cells enriched from blood (not recorded which). CDR3 in amino acids: CASSVDSRGYTEAFF. The CDR3 nucleotides are TGTGCCAGCAGCGTAGATTCGCGCGGGTACACTGAAGCTTTCTTT.